The table lists the clone carrying this TCR beta chain with a few counts. What it recognizes is unknown. With 2 bases removed from V and 0 bases from J, the gap between germline ends came to 5 bases. The CDR3 consists of 12 residues. CDR1 and CDR2 from the germline V gene are SQVTM and ANQGSEA. This sample was included in a study of T-cell memory formation after mild COVID-19. Study context: TCR clusters were mostly donor specific.

Points from the study as a whole: Most CD4+ clones that shrank were in CM and EM, while CD8+ ones turned up in EMRA.

TCRdb independently ran MiXCR on the 5' RACE reads; one entry per CDR3 protein. The sample has about 110,000 distinct CDR3 sequences, roughly 20% seen once; the top ten hold 41%. The source material was PBMCs or a T cell subset sorted from them (not recorded which). V is TRBV29-1 and J is TRBJ2-7, with no clear D. The sequence came from a man younger than 30 who had mild COVID-19 (a few samples of this study predate the infection). Cell type and time point are not known. The CDR3 DNA reads TGCAGCGTTGAAACAGACTCCTACGAGCAGTACGTC. Encoded protein: CSVETDSYEQYV.